Below are 25 T cell receptor beta chains sequenced from a single sample in a study of T cells after yellow fever vaccination. TCRdb re-called the 5' RACE reads through MiXCR, storing one row per CDR3 protein. The table lists about 550,000 distinct CDR3 sequences, under 25% of them singletons, with roughly an eighth in the top ten. Sample: PBMCs, taken 15 days after the yellow fever booster vaccination. These receptors were taken from a man under 40 who received the YFV17D yellow fever vaccine.

The J gene is TRBJ2-1, the V gene TRBV10-3; D tentatively fits TRBD1 or TRBD2 (5 bases each). Germline CDR1 reads ENHRY; CDR2 reads SYGVKD. V lost 10 bases and J 5 bases, leaving 9 bases between the germline ends. The CDR3 is made up of 11 amino acids. The DNA of the CDR3 is TGTGCCACGGGGCCTAACAATGAGCAGTTCTTC. Translation gives CATGPNNEQFF.

The chain uses TRBV10-3 and TRBJ2-1, with D possibly matching TRBD1 (6 bases). Germline CDR1 and CDR2: ENHRY and SYGVKD. V shed 8 bases and J shed 3 bases, with 14 bases lying between them. The CDR3 contains 14 residues. The CDR3 bases are TGTGCCATCCGGCGGACAGACATCTACAATGAGCAGTTCTTC. Translating it yields CAIRRTDIYNEQFF.

The chain has TRBV28 and TRBJ2-1, with 9 bases matching TRBD2. CDR3 length: 16 amino acids. Germline values: CDR1 MDHEN, CDR2 SYDVKM. V shed 5 bases and J 5 bases; nucleotides not matched to a gene: 10. CDR3 nucleotide sequence: TGTGCCAGCAGTCTCAGCCTAGCGGGACCCGACAATGAGCAGTTCTTC. Amino acid sequence: CASSLSLAGPDNEQFF.

This clonotype was found a few times. This CDR3 reads CASSPNWNEQFF. CDR3 sequence (DNA): TGTGCCAGCAGCCCCAACTGGAATGAGCAGTTCTTC. V usage is TRBV7-2 and J usage is TRBJ2-1; D unclear. This CDR3 contains 12 residues. Trimming pared 5 bases from V and 7 bases from J, leaving 9 bases between. CDR1 and CDR2 (germline): SGHTA, FQGNSA.

The rearrangement uses TRBV12-3 or TRBV12-4 and TRBJ2-3; D remains ambiguous. V shed 8 bases and J shed 5 bases, with 14 bases lying between them. The CDR3 has 13 residues. The CDR3 is CASSRTPEDTQYF. The DNA for the CDR3 is TGTGCCAGCTCGCGAACCCCTGAAGATACGCAGTATTTT.

The chain couples TRBV20-1 to TRBJ2-2; D gene unclear. The CDR3 runs to 16 residues. Germline V gene sequence: CDR1 DFQATT, CDR2 SNEGSKA (reference sequence). V was shortened by 3 bases and J by 1 base, with 15 bases between the two germline ends. CDR3 amino acids: CSASTLGVENTGELFF. The CDR3 region has the DNA TGCAGTGCTAGTACTCTAGGAGTCGAGAACACCGGGGAGCTGTTTTTT.

This clonotype has just a few counts. The rearrangement joins TRBV18 to TRBJ1-1, with D unclear. The CDR3 has 12 residues. The germline CDR1 and CDR2 sequences are KGHSH and LQKENI. V was shortened by 4 bases and J by 4 bases, with 7 bases between the two germline ends. The CDR3 DNA follows: TGTGCCAGCTCACTGGAAAGCACTGAAGCTTTCTTT. Translated, it gives CASSLESTEAFF.

The CDR3 coding sequence is TGCAGTGCTACTGGGGGCGGGGCCTACGAGCAGTACTTC. Translated: CSATGGGAYEQYF. The chain has TRBV20-1 and TRBJ2-7; D could derive from TRBD1 or TRBD2 (6 bases each). The V and J ends lost 4 bases and 2 bases respectively, with 12 bases between them. The CDR3 contains 13 residues. Germline V gives CDR1 DFQATT, CDR2 SNEGSKA (reference sequence).

A few counts support this clonotype. The chain uses TRBV7-9 and TRBJ1-1, with D maybe TRBD1 (6 bases). This CDR3 contains 17 residues. V lost 0 bases and J 0 bases, leaving 14 bases between the germline ends. Per germline, CDR1 SEHNR and CDR2 FQNEAQ (reference sequence). The CDR3 DNA follows: TGTGCCAGCAGCTTAGCCGGGGGCCCTTTGATGAACACTGAAGCTTTCTTT. Residues: CASSLAGGPLMNTEAFF. Full variable domain (missing parts from reference TRBV7-9 and TRBJ1-1): DTGVSQNPRHKITKRGQNVTFRCDPISEHNRLYWYRQTLGQGPEFLTYFQNEAQLEKSRLLSDRFSAERPKGSFSTLEIQRTEQGDSAMYLCASSLAGGPLMNTEAFFGQGTRLTVV.

J is TRBJ2-1 and V is TRBV12-5; D unresolved. V gave up 6 bases and J gave up 5 bases, with 5 bases separating them. Germline CDR1 reads LGHNT; CDR2 reads FRNRAP. The CDR3 runs to 11 residues. CDR3 region: CASGPHNEQFF. In DNA form, the CDR3 reads TGTGCTAGTGGCCCACACAATGAGCAGTTCTTC.

CDR3 sequence: CASSYALAGGTYNEQFF. The DNA of the CDR3 is TGTGCCAGCAGTTACGCGTTGGCCGGTGGGACCTACAATGAGCAGTTCTTC. The chain links TRBV6-5 to TRBJ2-1; D is unclear. Per the germline V gene, CDR1 is MNHEY and CDR2 is SVGAGI. The CDR3 loop spans 17 amino acids. The V end was cut by 2 bases, the J end by 2 bases, with 16 bases between.

This clonotype was counted between two and nine times. V and J are TRBV9 and TRBJ2-7; 10 bases agree with TRBD1. Germline V gives CDR1 SGDLS, CDR2 YYNGEE. The CDR3 is made up of 15 amino acids. V lost 0 bases, J lost 3 bases, and 3 bases stayed unmatched. The DNA of the CDR3 is TGTGCCAGCAGCGTAGATGGGACAGGGGACTACGAGCAGTACTTC. This encodes CASSVDGTGDYEQYF.

The rearrangement uses TRBV24-1 and TRBJ2-2; a weak D match, TRBD1 (6 bases). Germline-derived CDR1 and CDR2 are KGHDR and SFDVKD. Trimming shortened V by 7 bases and J by 1 base, and 9 bases separated the two germline ends. The CDR3 runs 14 residues. CDR3: CATSQGRNTGELFF. In DNA, the CDR3 is TGTGCCACCAGCCAGGGGCGGAACACCGGGGAGCTGTTTTTT.

This clonotype was found a few times. J is TRBJ2-1 and V is TRBV28; 11 nucleotides agree with TRBD2. The CDR3 extends over 15 amino acids. In germline, CDR1 is MDHEN, CDR2 SYDVKM. V lost 6 bases, J lost 6 bases, and 7 bases stayed unmatched. CDR3 DNA sequence: TGTGCCAGCAGAGAACCGGGACTAGCGGCCAATGAGCAGTTCTTC. Protein: CASREPGLAANEQFF.

The chain employs TRBV20-1 and TRBJ2-7, with a possible D match to TRBD2 (5 bases). Trimming took off 2 bases at V and 1 base at J, with 15 bases between the two ends. CDR3 length: 15 amino acids. Germline V gene sequence: CDR1 DFQATT, CDR2 SNEGSKA (reference sequence). CDR3 sequence (DNA): TGCAGTGCTAGAAGACCTATGCGGGCGTCCTACGAGCAGTACTTC. Amino acids: CSARRPMRASYEQYF.

The CDR3 is CASSFPRRDSSYEQYF. The CDR3 DNA sequence: TGTGCCAGCAGCTTCCCCAGGCGGGACTCCTCCTACGAGCAGTACTTC. The rearrangement links TRBV7-8 to TRBJ2-7, with D maybe TRBD2 (6 bases). This CDR3 has 16 residues. The V end was cut by 3 bases, the J end by 0 bases, with 15 bases between. Germline V CDR1 and CDR2: SGHVS, FQNEAQ.

The V and J genes are TRBV29-1 and TRBJ2-1; D is unclear. The germline V and J ends were trimmed by 7 bases and 5 bases, with 12 bases remaining between them. Germline values: CDR1 SQVTM, CDR2 ANQGSEA. The CDR3 totals 12 residues. For the CDR3, the DNA is TGCAGCGCTCAGGCCACTCACAATGAGCAGTTCTTC. It translates to CSAQATHNEQFF.

The rearrangement uses TRBV7-2 and TRBJ2-2, with 7 bases lining up with TRBD2. Germline CDR1 reads SGHTA; CDR2 reads FQGNSA. CDR3 size: 12 residues. V gave up 6 bases and J gave up 6 bases; unmatched junction bases: 1. CDR3 amino acids: CASRRGAGELFF. CDR3 bases: TGTGCCAGCAGACGGGGGGCCGGGGAGCTGTTTTTT.

The CDR3 here is CASSLARTTPNEQYF. For the CDR3, the DNA is TGTGCCAGCAGCTTAGCAAGGACGACTCCTAACGAGCAGTACTTC. V usage is TRBV7-3 and J usage is TRBJ2-7; no clear D gene. Germline V gives CDR1 SGHTA, CDR2 FQGTGA. The CDR3 spans 15 residues. With 2 bases removed from V and 5 bases from J, the gap between germline ends came to 16 bases.

The chain employs TRBV25-1 and TRBJ1-4; the D gene is possibly TRBD1 (5 bases). The germline gives CDR1 MGHDK, CDR2 SYGVNS. Trimming stripped 2 bases from V and 7 bases from J, with 11 bases between. The CDR3 totals 14 residues. The CDR3 DNA reads as TGTGCCAGCAGTGAACGGGGGGAGGGTGAAAAACTGTTTTTT. It translates to CASSERGEGEKLFF.

This clonotype was counted a few times. The chain recombines TRBV20-1 with TRBJ1-5, with unresolved D. The germline gives CDR1 DFQATT, CDR2 SNEGSKA (reference sequence). V dropped 1 base and J dropped 4 bases, with 8 bases sitting between them. The CDR3 length is 13 residues. As DNA, the CDR3 is TGCAGTGCTAGAGTAGAGTCAAATCAGCCCCAGCATTTT. This codes for CSARVESNQPQHF.

The rearrangement joins TRBV27 to TRBJ2-7; the match to TRBD2 covers 7 bases. V lost 6 bases, J lost 6 bases, and 14 bases stayed unmatched. Germline V CDR1 and CDR2: MNHEY, SMNVEV (reference sequence). This CDR3 region has 15 residues. The chain's CDR3 is CASSRATSRSGEQYF. The CDR3 nucleotides read TGTGCCAGCAGCCGGGCGACTAGCCGATCGGGCGAGCAGTACTTC.

For the CDR3, the DNA is TGCGCCAGCAGCCGGGGGACTAGCGACCAAGAGACCCAGTACTTC. It is translated as CASSRGTSDQETQYF. This chain links TRBV4-3 with TRBJ2-5; 10 nucleotides match TRBD2. Trimming at V came to 4 bases and at J to 0 bases, leaving 2 bases not matched to a gene. CDR1 LGHNA and CDR2 YSLEER come from the germline V gene. This CDR3 is 15 amino acids long.

Of note for this clonotype: The conserved phenylalanine or tryptophan is not found at the CDR3 terminus, so this likely reflects a read error. This sequence joins TRBV12-3 or TRBV12-4 and TRBJ2-1; no definite D call. The CDR3 loop spans 12 amino acids. V shed 5 bases and J shed 10 bases, with 12 bases lying between them. The CDR3 region is CASSPLKAEQFL. The CDR3 DNA reads as TGTGCCAGCAGTCCCTTGAAGGCCGAGCAGTTCTTG.

The rearrangement links TRBV5-6 to TRBJ2-5; TRBD1 agrees at 8 bases. After removal of 3 bases from V and 2 bases from J, the junction contained 3 bases not matched to a gene. The CDR3 covers 14 residues. From germline, CDR1 is SGHDT and CDR2 YYEEEE. CDR3 DNA: TGTGCCAGCAGCTGGACAGGGTTACAAGAGACCCAGTACTTC. It encodes CASSWTGLQETQYF. The variable domain in full, with the rest retrieved from reference TRBV5-6 and TRBJ2-5, is DAGVTQSPTHLIKTRGQQVTLRCSPKSGHDTVSWYQQALGQGPQFIFQYYEEEERQRGNFPDRFSGHQFPNYSSELNVNALLLGDSALYLCASSWTGLQETQYFGPGTRLLVL.